These T cell receptor beta chains were read from a single sample in a study of Graves' ophthalmopathy and Graves' hyperthyroidism. One entry per CDR3 protein results from TCRdb running MiXCR on the multiplex PCR reads. The data contain about 370,000 distinct CDR3 sequences, about a sixth of them singletons. Sequencing was carried out using peripheral blood. These receptors were collected from an adult woman with stable Graves' hyperthyroidism. Each CDR3 is given with its conserved first and last residue. The D gene is left open where the match is weak. Not all rows give a size; the values are once, few, many and, for expanded clones, a class.

j_call: TRBJ1-2
clone_size: NA
d_call: TRBD1
v_call: TRBV12-5
cdr3_nt: TGTGCTAGTGCCTTACTCACCCCCGGGACAGCTAACTATGGCTACACCTTC
cdr3_aa: CASALLTPGTANYGYTF

j_call: TRBJ2-7
clone_size: NA
d_call: TRBD1
v_call: TRBV30
cdr3_nt: TGTGCCTGGAGCAAAGGACAGGGGGTTCGCGAGCAGTACTTC
cdr3_aa: CAWSKGQGVREQYF

j_call: TRBJ2-3
clone_size: many
d_call: TRBD2
v_call: TRBV6-5
cdr3_nt: TGTGCCAGCAGGACTAGCGACAGCACAGATACGCAGTATTTT
cdr3_aa: CASRTSDSTDTQYF

j_call: TRBJ2-5
clone_size: many
d_call: TRBD2
v_call: TRBV7-3
cdr3_nt: TGTGCCAGCAGCTTAACACTAGCGGGAGGAGAGGAGACCCAGTACTTC
cdr3_aa: CASSLTLAGGEETQYF

j_call: TRBJ2-6
clone_size: many
d_call: NA
v_call: TRBV6-1
cdr3_nt: TGTGCCAGCAGTGGACACTCTGGGGCCAACGTCCTGACTTTC
cdr3_aa: CASSGHSGANVLTF

j_call: TRBJ2-7
clone_size: NA
d_call: TRBD1
v_call: TRBV7-2
cdr3_nt: TGTGCCAGCAGTCGTCCGGGACAGGGCTTCGAGCAGTACTTC
cdr3_aa: CASSRPGQGFEQYF

j_call: TRBJ2-7
clone_size: once
d_call: TRBD1
v_call: TRBV25-1
cdr3_nt: TGTGCCAGCAGTGGAACCGGGACAGGGAGATACGAGCAGTACTTC
cdr3_aa: CASSGTGTGRYEQYF

j_call: TRBJ2-7
clone_size: NA
d_call: TRBD2
v_call: TRBV18
cdr3_nt: TGTGCCAGCTCACCAGCGGGACTAGGAGGTCTCGAGCAGTACTTC
cdr3_aa: CASSPAGLGGLEQYF

j_call: TRBJ2-5
clone_size: many
d_call: TRBD1
v_call: TRBV7-9
cdr3_nt: TGTGCCAGCAGCACGAGCAGGGGGCAGGAGACCCAGTACTTC
cdr3_aa: CASSTSRGQETQYF

j_call: TRBJ2-2
clone_size: many
d_call: TRBD1
v_call: TRBV7-6
cdr3_nt: TGTGCCAGCAGGCGAGGGGGCTTGAGCACCGGGGAGCTGTTTTTT
cdr3_aa: CASRRGGLSTGELFF

j_call: TRBJ1-2
clone_size: NA
d_call: NA
v_call: TRBV12-3/TRBV12-4
cdr3_nt: TGTGCCAGCAGTTTTCCAGATATGGTTGGCTACACCTTC
cdr3_aa: CASSFPDMVGYTF

j_call: TRBJ2-7
clone_size: many
d_call: NA
v_call: TRBV3-1
cdr3_nt: TGTGCCAGCAGCTTACCTGGGTACGAGCAGTACTTC
cdr3_aa: CASSLPGYEQYF

j_call: TRBJ2-7
clone_size: many
d_call: NA
v_call: TRBV20-1
cdr3_nt: TGCAGTGCTAGAGATTTGAATTTCTACGAGCAGTACTTC
cdr3_aa: CSARDLNFYEQYF

j_call: TRBJ1-2
clone_size: NA
d_call: NA
v_call: TRBV24-1
cdr3_nt: TGTGCCACCAGTGAGTCGCCTCTATATGGCTACACCTTC
cdr3_aa: CATSESPLYGYTF